This TCR beta chain was found in a study of CD8 T cells in Susac syndrome. With random hexamers, reverse transcription was performed on about 0.5 to 1 ug of RNA. It was immunoSEQ multiplex PCR that amplified TCR beta CDR3 across 54 Vbeta and 13 Jbeta. TCRdb reprocessed the immunoSEQ multiplex PCR reads with MiXCR, giving one entry per CDR3 protein. This sample has 150,000 to 190,000 distinct CDR3 sequences, with less than 97% found just once. The authors sequenced TCR beta from blood CD8+ and CD4+ T cells. Negative isolation yielded the CD8+ and CD4+ T cells, while FACS enriched the TEMRA cells. CDR3 length: 18 residues. Germline V gene lookup returns CDR1 GTSNPN and CDR2 SVGIG (reference sequence). V shed 0 bases and J 5 bases; nucleotides not matched to a gene: 14.

This chain connects TRBV30 to TRBJ2-5; 11 bases align to TRBD1. Specimen: CD8+ T cells from PBMCs. This sequence originates from a human donor with multiple sclerosis. The CDR3: CAWSVRPGQGGSSETQYF. In DNA form, the CDR3 reads TGTGCCTGGAGTGTACGTCCGGGACAGGGGGGCAGTTCGGAGACCCAGTACTTC.